This TCR beta chain was identified during a study of regulatory T cells in long-lasting Graves disease. General observations from the study: Persistent patients shared more public clonotypes (over 2,500) than new patients (approximately 1,000).

Construction of the TCR beta libraries employed iRepertoire HTBI primers in conjunction with Arm-PCR of CDR3 regions. In TCRdb, the multiplex PCR reads were re-called with MiXCR into one record per CDR3 protein. The sample yields about 360,000 distinct CDR3 sequences, 15% to 20% seen once. As to time point: newly diagnosed GD, antithyroid drugs for less than 3 months. PBMC RNA served as the TCR library source. Patients of an endocrinology department in Xi'an, China, were included. Trimming stripped 1 base from V and 4 bases from J, with 17 bases between. The CDR3 runs to 17 residues. The V gene's germline CDR1 is SGHTA and CDR2 FQGTGA. Of note for this clonotype: The antigen is unknown.

The data also belong to a second study, concerning T cells in Graves' hyperthyroidism and ophthalmopathy.

The sequence came from a young woman with Graves disease. The chain recombines TRBV7-3 with TRBJ2-1; D is possibly TRBD1 (6 bases). Material: peripheral blood mononuclear cells (PBMCs), obtained at new diagnosis, from a patient treated with antithyroid drugs. CDR3 sequence (DNA): TGTGCCAGCAGCTTAAGGGGGCGAACTGCGTCATACAATGAGCAGTTCTTC. Translating it yields CASSLRGRTASYNEQFF.